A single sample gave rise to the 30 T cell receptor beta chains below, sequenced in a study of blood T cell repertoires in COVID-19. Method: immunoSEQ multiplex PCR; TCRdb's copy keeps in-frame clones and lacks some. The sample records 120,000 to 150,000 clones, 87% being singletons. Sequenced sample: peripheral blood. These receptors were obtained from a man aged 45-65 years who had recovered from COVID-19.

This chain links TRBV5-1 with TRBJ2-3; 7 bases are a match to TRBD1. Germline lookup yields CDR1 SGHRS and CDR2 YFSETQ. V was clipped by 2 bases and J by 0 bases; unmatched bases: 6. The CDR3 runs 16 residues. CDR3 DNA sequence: TGCGCCAGCAGCTTAGAGGGGGCAGGGAGCACAGATACGCAGTATTTT. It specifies CASSLEGAGSTDTQYF. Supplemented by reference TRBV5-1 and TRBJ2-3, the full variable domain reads KAGVTQTPRYLIKTRGQQVTLSCSPISGHRSVSWYQQTPGQGLQFLFEYFSETQRNKGNFPGRFSGRQFSNSRSEMNVSTLELGDSALYLCASSLEGAGSTDTQYFGPGTRLTVL.

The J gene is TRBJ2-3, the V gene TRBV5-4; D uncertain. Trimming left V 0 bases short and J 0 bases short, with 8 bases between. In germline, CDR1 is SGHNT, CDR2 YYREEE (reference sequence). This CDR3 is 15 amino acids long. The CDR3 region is CASSLGVASTDTQYF. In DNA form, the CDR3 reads TGTGCCAGCAGCTTGGGGGTAGCTAGCACAGATACGCAGTATTTT. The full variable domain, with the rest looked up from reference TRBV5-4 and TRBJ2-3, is ETGVTQSPTHLIKTRGQQVTLRCSSQSGHNTVSWYQQALGQGPQFIFQYYREEENGRGNFPPRFSGLQFPNYSSELNVNALELDDSALYLCASSLGVASTDTQYFGPGTRLTVL.

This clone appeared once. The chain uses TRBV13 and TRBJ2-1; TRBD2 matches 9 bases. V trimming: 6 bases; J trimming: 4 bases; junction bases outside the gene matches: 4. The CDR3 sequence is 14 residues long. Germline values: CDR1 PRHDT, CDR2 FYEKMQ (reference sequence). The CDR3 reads CASRSGGLYNEQFF. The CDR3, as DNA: TGTGCCAGCAGGAGCGGGGGGCTGTACAATGAGCAGTTCTTC.

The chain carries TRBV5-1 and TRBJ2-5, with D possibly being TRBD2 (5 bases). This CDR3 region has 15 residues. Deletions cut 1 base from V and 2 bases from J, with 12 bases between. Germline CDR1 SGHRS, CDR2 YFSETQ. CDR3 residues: CASSLISGWQETQYF. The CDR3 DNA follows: TGCGCCAGCAGCTTGATTTCGGGGTGGCAAGAGACCCAGTACTTC.

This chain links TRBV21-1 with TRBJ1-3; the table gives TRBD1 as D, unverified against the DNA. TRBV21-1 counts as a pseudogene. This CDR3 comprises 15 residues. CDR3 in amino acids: CASSKDRDSGNTIYF. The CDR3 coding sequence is TGTGCCAGCAGCAAAGACAGGGACTCTGGAAACACCATATATTTT.

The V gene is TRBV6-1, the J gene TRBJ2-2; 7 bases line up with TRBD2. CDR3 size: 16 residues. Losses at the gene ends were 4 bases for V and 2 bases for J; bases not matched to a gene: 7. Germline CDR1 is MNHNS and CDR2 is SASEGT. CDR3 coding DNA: TGTGCCAGCAGTGCGCCATCTAGCGGAAACACCGGGGAGCTGTTTTTT. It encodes CASSAPSSGNTGELFF.

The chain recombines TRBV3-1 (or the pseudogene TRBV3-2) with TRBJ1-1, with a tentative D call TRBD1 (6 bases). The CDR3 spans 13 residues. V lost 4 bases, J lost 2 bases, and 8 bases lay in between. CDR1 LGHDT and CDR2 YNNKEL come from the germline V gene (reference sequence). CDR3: CASSRQANTEAFF. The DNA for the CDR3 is TGTGCCAGCAGCCGACAGGCAAACACTGAAGCTTTCTTT.

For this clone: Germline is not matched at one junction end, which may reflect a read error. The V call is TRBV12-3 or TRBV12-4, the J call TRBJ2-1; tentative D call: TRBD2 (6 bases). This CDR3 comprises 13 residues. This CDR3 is CASSGLSYNERFF. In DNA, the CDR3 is TGTGCCAGCTCGGGACTTTCCTACAATGAGCGGTTCTTC.

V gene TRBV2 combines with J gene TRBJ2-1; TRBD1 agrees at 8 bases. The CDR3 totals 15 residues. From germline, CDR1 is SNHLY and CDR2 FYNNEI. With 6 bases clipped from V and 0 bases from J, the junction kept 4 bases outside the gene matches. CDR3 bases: TGTGCCAGCAGCCGGGACAGGAGCTCCTACAATGAGCAGTTCTTC. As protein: CASSRDRSSYNEQFF. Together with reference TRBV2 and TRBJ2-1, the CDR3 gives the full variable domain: EPEVTQTPSHQVTQMGQEVILRCVPISNHLYFYWYRQILGQKVEFLVSFYNNEISEKSEIFDDQFSVERPDGSNFTLKIRSTKLEDSAMYFCASSRDRSSYNEQFFGPGTRLTVL.

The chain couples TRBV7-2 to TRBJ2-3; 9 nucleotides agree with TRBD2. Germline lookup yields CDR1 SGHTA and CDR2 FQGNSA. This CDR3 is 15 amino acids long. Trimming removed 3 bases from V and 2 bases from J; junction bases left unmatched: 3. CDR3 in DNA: TGTGCCAGCAGCTTCGCGGGGGGGCCCACAGATACGCAGTATTTT. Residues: CASSFAGGPTDTQYF.

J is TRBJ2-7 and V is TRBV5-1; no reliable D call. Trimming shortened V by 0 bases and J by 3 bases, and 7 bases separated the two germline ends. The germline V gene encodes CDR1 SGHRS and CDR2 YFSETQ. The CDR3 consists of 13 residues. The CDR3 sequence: CASSLGGYYEQYF. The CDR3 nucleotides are TGCGCCAGCAGCTTGGGCGGATACTACGAGCAGTACTTC.

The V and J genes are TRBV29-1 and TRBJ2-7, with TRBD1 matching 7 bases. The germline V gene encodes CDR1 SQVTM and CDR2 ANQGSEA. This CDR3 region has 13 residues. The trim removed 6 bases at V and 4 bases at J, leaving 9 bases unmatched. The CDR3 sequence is CSVVLPGQYEQYF. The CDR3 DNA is TGCAGCGTCGTTTTACCGGGACAGTACGAGCAGTACTTC.

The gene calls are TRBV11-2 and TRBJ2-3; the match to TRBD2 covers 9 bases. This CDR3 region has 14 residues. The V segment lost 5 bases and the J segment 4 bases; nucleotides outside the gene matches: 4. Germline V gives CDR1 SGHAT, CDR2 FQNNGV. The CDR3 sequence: CASSPGLASDTQYF. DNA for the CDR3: TGTGCCAGCAGCCCGGGACTAGCTTCAGATACGCAGTATTTT.

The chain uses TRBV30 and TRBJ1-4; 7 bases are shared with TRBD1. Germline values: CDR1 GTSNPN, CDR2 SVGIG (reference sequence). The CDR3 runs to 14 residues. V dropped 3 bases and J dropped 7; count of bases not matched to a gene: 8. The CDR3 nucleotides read TGTGCCTGGAGCCCCACAGGGGCGGGTGAAAAACTGTTTTTT. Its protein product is CAWSPTGAGEKLFF.

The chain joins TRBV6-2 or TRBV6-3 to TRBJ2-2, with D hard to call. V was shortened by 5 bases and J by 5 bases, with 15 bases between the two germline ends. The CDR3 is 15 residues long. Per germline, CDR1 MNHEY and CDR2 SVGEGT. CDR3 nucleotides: TGTGCCAGCAGTATCCCCCGCAGAGGTACCGGGGAGCTGTTTTTT. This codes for CASSIPRRGTGELFF.

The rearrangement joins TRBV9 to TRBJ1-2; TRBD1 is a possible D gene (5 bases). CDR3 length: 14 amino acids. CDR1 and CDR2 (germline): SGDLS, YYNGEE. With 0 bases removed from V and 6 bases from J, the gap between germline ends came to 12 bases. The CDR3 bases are TGTGCCAGCAGCGTAGCCGGGTTAGGGGATGGCTACACCTTC. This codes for CASSVAGLGDGYTF.

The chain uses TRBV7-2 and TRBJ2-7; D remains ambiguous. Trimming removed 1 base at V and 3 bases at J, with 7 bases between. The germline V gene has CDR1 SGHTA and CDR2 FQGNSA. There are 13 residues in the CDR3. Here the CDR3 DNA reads TGTGCCAGCAGCTTAGAGAGTCACTACGAGCAGTACTTC. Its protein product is CASSLESHYEQYF.

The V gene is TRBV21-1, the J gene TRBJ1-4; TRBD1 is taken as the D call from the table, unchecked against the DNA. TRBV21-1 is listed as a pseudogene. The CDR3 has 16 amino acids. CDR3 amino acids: CASTQNRGQTNEKLFF. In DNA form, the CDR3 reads TGTGCCAGCACCCAAAATAGAGGACAGACTAATGAAAAACTGTTTTTT.

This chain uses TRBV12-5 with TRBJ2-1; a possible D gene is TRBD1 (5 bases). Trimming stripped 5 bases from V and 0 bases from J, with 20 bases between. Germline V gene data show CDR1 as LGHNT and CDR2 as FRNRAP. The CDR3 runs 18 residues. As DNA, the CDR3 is TGTGCTAGTGGTCCCGACTGGCTGGGGCGGAGCTCCTACAATGAGCAGTTCTTC. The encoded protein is CASGPDWLGRSSYNEQFF.

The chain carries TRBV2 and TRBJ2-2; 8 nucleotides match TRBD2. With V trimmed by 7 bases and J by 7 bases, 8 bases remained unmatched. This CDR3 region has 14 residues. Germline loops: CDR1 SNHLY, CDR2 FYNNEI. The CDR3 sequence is CASNLRGGGGELFF. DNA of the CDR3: TGTGCCAGCAACCTTCGGGGGGGCGGCGGGGAGCTGTTTTTT.

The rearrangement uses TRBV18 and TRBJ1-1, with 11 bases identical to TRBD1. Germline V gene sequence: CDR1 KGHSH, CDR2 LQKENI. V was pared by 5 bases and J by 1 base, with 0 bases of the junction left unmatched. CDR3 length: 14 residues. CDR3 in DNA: TGTGCCAGCTCAGGACAGGGGGCGAACACTGAAGCTTTCTTT. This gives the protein CASSGQGANTEAFF.

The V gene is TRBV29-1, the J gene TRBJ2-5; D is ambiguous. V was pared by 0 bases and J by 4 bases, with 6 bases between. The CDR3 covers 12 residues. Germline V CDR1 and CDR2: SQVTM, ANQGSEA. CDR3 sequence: CSVEEGGETQYF. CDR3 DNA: TGCAGCGTTGAAGAAGGCGGAGAGACCCAGTACTTC.

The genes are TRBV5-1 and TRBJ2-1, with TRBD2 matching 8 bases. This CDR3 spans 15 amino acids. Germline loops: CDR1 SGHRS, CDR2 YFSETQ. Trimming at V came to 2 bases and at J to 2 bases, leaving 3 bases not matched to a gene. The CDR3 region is CASSFSLAAYNEQFF. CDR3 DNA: TGCGCCAGCAGCTTCTCACTAGCGGCCTACAATGAGCAGTTCTTC.

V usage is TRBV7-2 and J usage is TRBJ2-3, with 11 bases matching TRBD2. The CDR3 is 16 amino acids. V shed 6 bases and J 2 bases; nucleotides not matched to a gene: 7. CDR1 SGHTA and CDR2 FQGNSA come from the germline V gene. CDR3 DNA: TGTGCCAGCAGTTTACGACTAGCGGGGATCACAGATACGCAGTATTTT. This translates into CASSLRLAGITDTQYF.

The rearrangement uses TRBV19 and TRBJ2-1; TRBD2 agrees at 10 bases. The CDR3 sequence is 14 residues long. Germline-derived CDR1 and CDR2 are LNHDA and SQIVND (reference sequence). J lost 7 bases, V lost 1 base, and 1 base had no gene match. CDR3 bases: TGTGCCAGTAGTATAGGGACTAGCGGTAATGAGCAGTTCTTC. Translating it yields CASSIGTSGNEQFF.

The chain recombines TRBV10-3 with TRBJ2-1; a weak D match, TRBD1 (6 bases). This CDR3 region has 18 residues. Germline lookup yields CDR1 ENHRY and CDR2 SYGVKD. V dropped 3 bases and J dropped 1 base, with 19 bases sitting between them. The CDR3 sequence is CAISDQQGDSISYNEQFF. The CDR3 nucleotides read TGTGCCATCAGTGACCAACAGGGTGACTCGATTTCCTACAATGAGCAGTTCTTC.

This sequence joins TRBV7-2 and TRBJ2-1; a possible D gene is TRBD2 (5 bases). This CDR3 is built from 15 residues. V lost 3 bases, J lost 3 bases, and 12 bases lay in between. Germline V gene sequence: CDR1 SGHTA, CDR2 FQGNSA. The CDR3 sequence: CASSLNRGHYNEQFF. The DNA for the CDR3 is TGTGCCAGCAGCTTGAATCGGGGTCACTACAATGAGCAGTTCTTC. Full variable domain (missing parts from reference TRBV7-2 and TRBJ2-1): GAGVSQSPSNKVTEKGKDVELRCDPISGHTALYWYRQSLGQGLEFLIYFQGNSAPDKSGLPSDRFSAERTGGSVSTLTIQRTQQEDSAVYLCASSLNRGHYNEQFFGPGTRLTVL.

CDR3 nucleotide sequence: TGCGCCAGCAGCCAAGATCGACAGGGAGCTGGAAACACCATATATTTT. Translating gives CASSQDRQGAGNTIYF. V usage is TRBV4-1 and J usage is TRBJ1-3; 7 bases map to TRBD1. The CDR3 is 16 amino acids. CDR1 MGHRA and CDR2 YSYEKL come from the germline V gene. Trimming at V came to 0 bases and at J to 2 bases, leaving 4 bases not matched to a gene.

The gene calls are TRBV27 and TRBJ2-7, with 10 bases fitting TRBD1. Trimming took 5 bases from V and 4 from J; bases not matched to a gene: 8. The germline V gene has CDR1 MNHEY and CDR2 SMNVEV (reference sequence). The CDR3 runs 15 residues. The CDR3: CASSKPGTGAYEQYF. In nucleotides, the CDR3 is TGTGCCAGCAGTAAACCCGGGACAGGGGCATACGAGCAGTACTTC.

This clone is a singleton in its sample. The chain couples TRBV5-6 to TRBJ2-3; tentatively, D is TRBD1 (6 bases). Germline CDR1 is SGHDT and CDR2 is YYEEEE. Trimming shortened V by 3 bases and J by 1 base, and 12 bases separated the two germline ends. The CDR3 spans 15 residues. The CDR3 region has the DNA TGTGCCAGCAGCTGGGACACCGTTGGCACAGATACGCAGTATTTT. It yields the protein CASSWDTVGTDTQYF.